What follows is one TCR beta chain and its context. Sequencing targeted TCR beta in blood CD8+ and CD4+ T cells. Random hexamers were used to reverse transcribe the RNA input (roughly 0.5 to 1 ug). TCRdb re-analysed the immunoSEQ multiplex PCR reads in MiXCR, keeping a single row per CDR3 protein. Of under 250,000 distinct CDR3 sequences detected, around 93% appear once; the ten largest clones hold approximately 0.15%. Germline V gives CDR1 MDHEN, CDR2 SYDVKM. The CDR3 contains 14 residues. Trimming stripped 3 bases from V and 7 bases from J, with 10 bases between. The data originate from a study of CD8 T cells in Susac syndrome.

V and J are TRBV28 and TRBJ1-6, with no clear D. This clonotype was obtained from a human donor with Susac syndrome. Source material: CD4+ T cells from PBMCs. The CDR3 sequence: CASSFPDGNSPLHF. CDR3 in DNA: TGTGCCAGCAGTTTTCCGGACGGGAATTCACCCCTCCACTTT.